The present T cell receptor (beta chain) was sequenced within a study of cytomegalovirus exposure and HLA in healthy donors. Findings and caveats of the study: The study recorded some 160 TCR beta chains that were cytomegalovirus-associated. According to a subsequent analysis, TCR clusters identified in the first cohort showed a tendency to co-occur across the 110 or so validation repertoires.

Data came from immunoSEQ multiplex PCR; TCRdb stores just in-frame clones and leaves some out. The sample includes about 280,000 clones, 88% of them seen just once. The 120-subject validation cohort, separate from the approximately 630-subject first cohort, included the donors. This clone was found once. The antigen is not known. The CDR3 covers 13 residues. V shed 6 bases and J shed 1 base, with 10 bases lying between them. Germline V gene sequence: CDR1 SNHLY, CDR2 FYNNEI. The chain joins TRBV2 to TRBJ2-7; perhaps TRBD2 as D (5 bases). The receptor was derived from a woman younger than 30 in good health and CMV-seronegative. Sequenced material: PBMCs. CDR3 protein: CASRDSRSYEQYF. The DNA for the CDR3 is TGTGCCAGCAGGGACTCCAGGTCCTACGAGCAGTACTTC.